These T cell receptor beta chains were read from a single sample in a study of shared clonotypes between healthy human individuals. Profiling relied on immunoSEQ multiplex PCR, and the TCRdb table lists in-frame clones only, not all of them. The data show about 2 million clones, less than 95% seen once. Sequencing was done on a sample of naive CD8+ T cells sorted from blood. Receptors originate from a man in his late teens or twenties in good health. Each CDR3 is given with its conserved first and last residue. The order of the fields is V gene, J gene, clone size, D gene, CDR3 length, CDR3 DNA, CDR3 protein. D genes are given only for firm matches. Clone size is not always given. Where it is, it says once, few, many or a class for expanded clones.

TRBV4-1	TRBJ1-1	-	-	15	TGCGCCAGCAGCCAAGATCCGGGGCGGGAAACTGAAGCTTTCTTT	CASSQDPGRETEAFF
TRBV11-3	TRBJ2-3	-	TRBD2	20	TGTGCCAGCAGCTTAGCGCACACCGGGACTAGCGGGGGGAGCACAGATACGCAGTATTTT	CASSLAHTGTSGGSTDTQYF
TRBV29-1	TRBJ2-1	-	TRBD2	15	TGCAGCGTTGACTCTAGCGGGGGGCTCTACAATGAGCAGTTCTTC	CSVDSSGGLYNEQFF
TRBV4-1	TRBJ2-1	once	TRBD2	14	TGCGCCAGCAGCCCGCTAGCGGGATCTAATGAGCAGTTCTTC	CASSPLAGSNEQFF
TRBV9	TRBJ2-5	once	-	15	TGTGCCAGCAGCCCCGTGGAGGGGGGCGAAGAGACCCAGTACTTC	CASSPVEGGEETQYF
TRBV28	TRBJ1-1	-	-	14	TGTGCCAGCAGCTCCGGACAGTTGCTCACTGAAGCTTTCTTT	CASSSGQLLTEAFF
TRBV4-3	TRBJ2-7	once	-	15	TGCGCCAGCAGCCAGGGTGTAGACCTCTCCTACGAGCAGTACTTC	CASSQGVDLSYEQYF
TRBV6-5	TRBJ1-1	-	-	14	TGTGCCAGCAGTTACGGGGGGCTTTACGCTGAAGCTTTCTTT	CASSYGGLYAEAFF
TRBV4-3	TRBJ2-5	-	TRBD2	18	TGCGCCAGCAGCCAAGATAGGGCTAGCGGGAGTTGGTTGGAGACCCAGTACTTC	CASSQDRASGSWLETQYF
TRBV2	TRBJ1-5	-	TRBD1	15	TGTGCCAGCAGTGTATGGGACACAGGGGATCAGCCCCAGCATTTT	CASSVWDTGDQPQHF
TRBV30	TRBJ2-7	-	-	13	TGTGCCTGGAGTGTGGAGAATACCTACGAGCAGTACTTC	CAWSVENTYEQYF
TRBV7-7	TRBJ2-2	once	TRBD2	19	TGTGCTAGCAGTCCTGGACTAGCGGGAGCCTTGACGAACACCGGGGAGCTGTTTTTT	CASSPGLAGALTNTGELFF
TRBV6-5	TRBJ2-7	-	-	12	TGTGCCAGCAGTTACGCGGGGTACGAGCAGTACTTC	CASSYAGYEQYF
TRBV7-9	TRBJ2-1	-	TRBD1	14	TGTGCCAGCAACTCGGGACAGGGGAGGGGTGAGCAGTTCTTC	CASNSGQGRGEQFF
TRBV2	TRBJ2-1	-	-	10	TGTGCCAGCAGTGAGCTTGAGCAGTTCTTC	CASSELEQFF
TRBV7-9	TRBJ2-2	-	-	15	TGTGCCAGCAGCCTACAGGGTCCGGACACCGGGGAGCTGTTTTTT	CASSLQGPDTGELFF
TRBV19	TRBJ1-4	-	-	13	TGTGCCAGTAACGGACCGTTCAATGAAAAACTGTTTTTT	CASNGPFNEKLFF
TRBV29-1	TRBJ2-7	-	-	12	TGCAGCGTTTATCTAGGTGCCTACGAGCAGTACTTC	CSVYLGAYEQYF
TRBV4-1	TRBJ1-5	-	-	17	TGCGCCAGCAGCCAAGATTCCACGGGGCTCTTAAGTCAGCCCCAGCATTTT	CASSQDSTGLLSQPQHF
TRBV7-9	TRBJ1-2	-	-	16	TGTGCCAGCAGCTTAAGTGACAGAACTTATTACTATGGCTACACCTTC	CASSLSDRTYYYGYTF
TRBV11-2	TRBJ2-7	-	-	13	TGTGCCAGCAGCTATCTAGTTAACGGCGAGCAGTACTTC	CASSYLVNGEQYF
TRBV27	TRBJ2-7	-	-	11	TGTGCCAGCAGTTTTAGGGGCGAGCAGTACTTC	CASSFRGEQYF
TRBV7-9	TRBJ2-3	-	-	14	TGTGCCAGCAGCTCTTACGAAGGCACAGATACGCAGTATTTT	CASSSYEGTDTQYF
TRBV6-5	TRBJ2-1	-	-	14	TGTGCCAGCGCCGCGCCCGGCACCTACAATGAGCAGTTCTTC	CASAAPGTYNEQFF
TRBV5-4	TRBJ1-2	once	TRBD1	17	TGTGCCAGCAGCTGGGACAGGGAGGCGGCCTCGTTCGGGGGCTACACCTTC	CASSWDREAASFGGYTF
TRBV2	TRBJ2-7	-	-	11	TGTGCCAGCAGTGGTCGGACCGAGCAGTACTTC	CASSGRTEQYF
TRBV28	TRBJ2-7	-	-	17	TGTGCCAGCAGCCTAAAAAGGGTCCAGACCTGGGACTACGAGCAGTACTTC	CASSLKRVQTWDYEQYF
TRBV7-9	TRBJ2-4	-	TRBD1	15	TGTGCCAGCTCTCCGGGACAGGGGGCCAAAAACATTCAGTACTTC	CASSPGQGAKNIQYF